Each of the 12 T cell receptor beta chains below was sequenced from the same sample in a study of blood T cell repertoires in COVID-19. Assay used: immunoSEQ multiplex PCR; TCRdb lists only in-frame clones, some missing. The table has roughly 68,000 clones, 88% seen once. Material: peripheral blood. These receptor sequences come from a woman between 55 and 75 years old with COVID-19, enrolled during active disease.

As DNA, the CDR3 is TGTGCCAGCAGCCAGTACAGAGATAAAAACACCATATATTTT. Its protein is CASSQYRDKNTIYF. The rearrangement joins TRBV3-1 (or the pseudogene TRBV3-2) to TRBJ1-3; D unresolved. The CDR3 is 14 residues long. CDR1 and CDR2 from the germline V gene are LGHDT and YNNKEL (reference sequence). V lost 3 bases and J lost 6, with 12 bases in between.

The chain couples TRBV9 to TRBJ2-3, with D possibly being TRBD2 (6 bases). V was pared by 0 bases and J by 1 base, with 12 bases between. This CDR3 region has 16 residues. Germline V CDR1 and CDR2: SGDLS, YYNGEE. The CDR3 sequence is CASSVEGRGGTDTQYF. The DNA for the CDR3 is TGTGCCAGCAGCGTAGAGGGGCGGGGAGGCACAGATACGCAGTATTTT.

The genes are TRBV10-1 and TRBJ2-2, with 8 nucleotides matching TRBD2. With V trimmed by 0 bases and J by 2 bases, 2 bases remained unmatched. Germline CDR1 is WNHNN and CDR2 is SYGVQD (reference sequence). The CDR3 extends over 16 amino acids. The CDR3 nucleotides are TGCGCCAGCAGTGAGTCGGCGGGAGGAAACACCGGGGAGCTGTTTTTT. This gives the protein CASSESAGGNTGELFF.

The chain employs TRBV6-1 and TRBJ1-2; TRBD1 might be the D (5 bases). Germline lookup yields CDR1 MNHNS and CDR2 SASEGT. V lost 4 bases to trimming and J lost 6 bases, with 24 bases between them. The CDR3 sequence is 17 residues long. CDR3 sequence (DNA): TGTGCCAGCAGTGTCTACAGGATGGGGGACTTTTTGAATGGCTACACCTTC. Its translation is CASSVYRMGDFLNGYTF.

The V and J genes are TRBV18 and TRBJ2-1; the match to TRBD1 covers 7 bases. Looked up from germline, CDR1 is KGHSH and CDR2 is LQKENI. J gave up 6 bases and V 6 bases, and 8 bases lay outside the gene matches. The CDR3 contains 14 residues. In DNA, the CDR3 is TGTGCCAGCTCCCCCCCAGGGGGTCGCAATGAGCAGTTCTTC. This encodes CASSPPGGRNEQFF.

V and J are TRBV13 and TRBJ1-1, with 10 bases fitting TRBD1. CDR1 is PRHDT, CDR2 FYEKMQ, per germline (reference sequence). The CDR3 loop spans 13 amino acids. The V and J ends lost 1 base and 11 bases, in that order; junction bases with no gene match: 4. CDR3: CASSLVGQGKAFF. The CDR3 DNA sequence: TGTGCCAGCAGCTTAGTGGGACAGGGGAAGGCTTTCTTT.

A single count supports this clone. The same CDR3 can be traced to other DNA sequences in this sample. The chain combines TRBV7-2 with TRBJ2-7, with D unresolved. The CDR3 runs 11 residues. V lost 3 bases and J lost 3, with 3 bases in between. Germline V gene data show CDR1 as SGHTA and CDR2 as FQGNSA. The CDR3 protein is CASSFLYEQYF. Here the CDR3 DNA reads TGTGCCAGCAGCTTCCTCTACGAGCAGTACTTC.

This rearrangement joins TRBV7-2 to TRBJ1-3; TRBD1 might be the D (6 bases). The CDR3 is 16 residues long. The germline V gene encodes CDR1 SGHTA and CDR2 FQGNSA. V was pared by 6 bases and J by 4 bases, with 19 bases between. The CDR3 region has the DNA TGTGCCAGCAGTTTCAATCCAGGGGCTGGAGGAAACACCATATATTTT. Amino acids: CASSFNPGAGGNTIYF. Full variable domain (remainder filled in from reference TRBV7-2 and TRBJ1-3): GAGVSQSPSNKVTEKGKDVELRCDPISGHTALYWYRQSLGQGLEFLIYFQGNSAPDKSGLPSDRFSAERTGGSVSTLTIQRTQQEDSAVYLCASSFNPGAGGNTIYFGEGSWLTVV.

The chain employs TRBV5-1 and TRBJ2-1; 8 bases map to TRBD2. The ends lost 0 bases at V and 1 base at J; junction bases unmatched: 3. The CDR3 loop spans 16 amino acids. Germline lookup yields CDR1 SGHRS and CDR2 YFSETQ. CDR3 loop: CASSLAGGPSYNEQFF. As DNA, the CDR3 is TGCGCCAGCAGCTTGGCGGGAGGGCCTTCCTACAATGAGCAGTTCTTC.

V usage is TRBV14 and J usage is TRBJ1-3, with 8 bases lining up with TRBD1. This CDR3 is built from 14 residues. With V trimmed by 5 bases and J by 4 bases, 4 bases remained unmatched. CDR1 and CDR2 from the germline V gene are SGHDN and FVKESK. The CDR3 loop reads CASSLRDRGNTIYF. For the CDR3, the DNA is TGTGCCAGCAGCTTGCGGGACAGGGGAAACACCATATATTTT.

This rearrangement joins TRBV4-3 to TRBJ1-4, with D possibly being TRBD1 (6 bases). V dropped 4 bases and J dropped 7 bases, with 19 bases sitting between them. The CDR3 spans 16 residues. Germline V gives CDR1 LGHNA, CDR2 YSLEER. CDR3 DNA sequence: TGCGCCAGCAGCCTGGACAGAAGTATAATTGGTGAAAAACTGTTTTTT. It specifies CASSLDRSIIGEKLFF.

The chain couples TRBV5-1 to TRBJ2-7, with 7 bases that match TRBD1. Germline V CDR1 and CDR2: SGHRS, YFSETQ. Trimming removed 4 bases from V and 5 bases from J; junction bases left unmatched: 6. The CDR3 length is 13 residues. CDR3 amino acids: CASSRQGRDEQYF. The CDR3 coding sequence is TGCGCCAGCAGCCGACAGGGAAGGGACGAGCAGTACTTC.